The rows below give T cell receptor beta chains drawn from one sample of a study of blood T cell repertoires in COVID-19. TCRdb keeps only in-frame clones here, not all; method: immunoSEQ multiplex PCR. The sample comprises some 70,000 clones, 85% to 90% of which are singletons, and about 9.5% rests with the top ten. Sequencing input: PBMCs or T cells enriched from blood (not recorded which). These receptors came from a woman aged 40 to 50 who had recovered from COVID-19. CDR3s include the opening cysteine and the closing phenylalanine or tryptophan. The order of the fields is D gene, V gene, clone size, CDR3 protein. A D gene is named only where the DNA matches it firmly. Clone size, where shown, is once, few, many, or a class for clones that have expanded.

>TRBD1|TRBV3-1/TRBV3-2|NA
CASRPQGTYEQYF
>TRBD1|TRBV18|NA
CASSPGQGPDTQYF
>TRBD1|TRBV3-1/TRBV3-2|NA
CASSQDVGTGGNTEAFF
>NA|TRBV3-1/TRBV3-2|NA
CASSQDSRTYNEQFF
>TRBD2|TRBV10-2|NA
CASKDGGGRTDTQYF
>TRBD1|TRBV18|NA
CASSPDRAPTEQYF
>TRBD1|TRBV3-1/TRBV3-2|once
CASSQDAGTGIDTQYF
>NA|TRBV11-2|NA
CASSLVLTSRDEQFF
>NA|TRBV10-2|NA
CASSLSGTTEAFF
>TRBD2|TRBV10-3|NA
CAISDSGGSYNEQFF
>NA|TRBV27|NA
CASAPDGRRVETFF
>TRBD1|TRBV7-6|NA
CASSLGTGFSGNTIYF
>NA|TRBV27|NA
CASRQGLIYGQYF
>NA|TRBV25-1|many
CASSKLSINTEAFF
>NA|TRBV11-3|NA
CASNSARGLTYF
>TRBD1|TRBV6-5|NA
CASSFTPTGDHEQFF
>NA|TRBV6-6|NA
CASSYWQGRNQPQHF
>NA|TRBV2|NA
CASSEGTGSTVDYTF
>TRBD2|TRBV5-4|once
CASSLEGRTRSSDTQYF
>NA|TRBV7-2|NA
CASQISLAYYNEQFF
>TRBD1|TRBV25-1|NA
CASSDRTGWTEAFF
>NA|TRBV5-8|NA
CASSWQGQPQHF
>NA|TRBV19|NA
CASSINRRNTEAFF
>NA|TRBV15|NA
CATSRGGTNYGYTF
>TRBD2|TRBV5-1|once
CASSLPGGNYNEQFF
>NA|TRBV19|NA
CASSQTRFTQYF
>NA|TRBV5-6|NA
CASSLASAGGPQHF
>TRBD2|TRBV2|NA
CASRGGVYIEQFF
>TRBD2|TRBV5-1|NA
CASSLRSGGSSTDTQYF
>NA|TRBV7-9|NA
CASSFGQVSGYTF
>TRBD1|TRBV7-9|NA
CATGTGSNEKLFF
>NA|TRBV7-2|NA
CASSLGGRGHEQYF
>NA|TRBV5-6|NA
CASSDPGMRGTEAFF
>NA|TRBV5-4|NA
CASSSLTGNTEAFF
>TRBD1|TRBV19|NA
CASSIETGPYGYTF
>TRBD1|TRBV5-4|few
CASSPPTGGGGYTF
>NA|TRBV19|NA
CASSIQGPQDNEQFF
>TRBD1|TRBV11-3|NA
CASSPPGQGNTDTQYF
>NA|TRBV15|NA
CANGLGGYGYTF
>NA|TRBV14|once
CASSRGRPRAPLHF
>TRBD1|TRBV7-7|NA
CASSLGQEPTGELFF
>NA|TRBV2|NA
CASGGHPSSGNTIYF
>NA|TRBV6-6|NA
CASSYLETASGNTIYF
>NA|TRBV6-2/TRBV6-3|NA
CASRYDNSGNTIYF
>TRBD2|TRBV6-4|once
CASSPQYGGALNEQFF
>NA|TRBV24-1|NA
CATPCGAIVGQGVYSNQPQHF
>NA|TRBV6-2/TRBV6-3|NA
CASSYGTQETQYF
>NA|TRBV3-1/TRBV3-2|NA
CASSQDWRGLESDF
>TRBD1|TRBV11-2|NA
CASSYPLTGVRTDTQYF
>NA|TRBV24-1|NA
CATSNPGNTEAFF
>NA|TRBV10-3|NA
CAISATGSGNTIYF
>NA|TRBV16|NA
CASSRGDSITTEAFF
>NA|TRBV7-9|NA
CASSPEQGFSAAFF